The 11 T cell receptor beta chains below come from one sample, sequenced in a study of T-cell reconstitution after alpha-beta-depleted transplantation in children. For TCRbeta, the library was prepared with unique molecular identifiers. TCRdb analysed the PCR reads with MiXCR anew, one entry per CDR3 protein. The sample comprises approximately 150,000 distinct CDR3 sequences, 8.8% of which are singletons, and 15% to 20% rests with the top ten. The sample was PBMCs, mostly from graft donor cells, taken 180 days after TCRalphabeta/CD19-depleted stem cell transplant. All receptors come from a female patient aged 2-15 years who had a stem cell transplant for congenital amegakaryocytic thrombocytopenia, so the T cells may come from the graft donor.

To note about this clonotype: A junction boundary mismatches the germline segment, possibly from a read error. Written as DNA, the CDR3 is TGCGCCAGCAGCTTGAGGCTACCGGGGGGCACAGATACGCAGTATTTC. Residues: CASSLRLPGGTDTQYF. The chain has TRBV5-1 and TRBJ2-3; the D gene is possibly TRBD2 (7 bases). The germline V gene encodes CDR1 SGHRS and CDR2 YFSETQ. The CDR3 covers 16 residues.

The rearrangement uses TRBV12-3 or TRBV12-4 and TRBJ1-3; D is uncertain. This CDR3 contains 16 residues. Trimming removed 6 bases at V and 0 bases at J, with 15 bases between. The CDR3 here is CASSPIVSSSGNTIYF. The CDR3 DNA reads TGTGCCAGCAGCCCCATCGTGAGCTCCTCTGGAAACACCATATATTTT.

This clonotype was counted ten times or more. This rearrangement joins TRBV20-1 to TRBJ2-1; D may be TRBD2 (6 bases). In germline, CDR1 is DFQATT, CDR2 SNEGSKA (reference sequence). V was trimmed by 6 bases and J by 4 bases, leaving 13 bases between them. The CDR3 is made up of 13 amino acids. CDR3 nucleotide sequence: TGCAGTGCCGGGGAGGCGGGGTACAATGAGCAGTTCTTC. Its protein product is CSAGEAGYNEQFF.

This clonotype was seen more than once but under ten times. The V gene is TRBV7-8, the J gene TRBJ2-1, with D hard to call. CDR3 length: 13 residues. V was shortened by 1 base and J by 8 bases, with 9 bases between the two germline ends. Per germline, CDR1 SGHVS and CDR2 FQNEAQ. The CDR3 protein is CASSLELFHEQFF. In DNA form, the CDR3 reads TGTGCCAGCAGCTTAGAACTGTTCCATGAGCAGTTCTTC.

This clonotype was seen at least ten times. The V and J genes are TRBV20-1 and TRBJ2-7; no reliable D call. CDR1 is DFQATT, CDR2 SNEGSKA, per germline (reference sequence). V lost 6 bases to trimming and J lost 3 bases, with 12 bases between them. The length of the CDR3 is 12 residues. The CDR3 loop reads CSASYGVYEQYF. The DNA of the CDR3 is TGCAGTGCGAGCTATGGCGTCTACGAGCAGTACTTC.

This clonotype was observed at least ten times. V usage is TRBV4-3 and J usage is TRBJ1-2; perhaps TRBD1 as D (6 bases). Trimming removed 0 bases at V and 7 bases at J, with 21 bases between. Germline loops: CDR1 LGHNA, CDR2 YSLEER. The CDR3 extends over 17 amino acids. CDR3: CASSQDLPDRPISGYTF. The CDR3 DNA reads TGCGCCAGCAGCCAAGATCTACCGGACAGACCTATTTCTGGCTACACCTTC.

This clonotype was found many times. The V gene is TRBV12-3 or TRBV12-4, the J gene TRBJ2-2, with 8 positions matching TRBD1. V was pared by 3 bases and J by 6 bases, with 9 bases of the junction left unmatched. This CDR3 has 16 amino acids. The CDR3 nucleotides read TGTGCCAGCAGTTTCCCGACAGGGGATCGGTCCGGGGAGCTGTTTTTT. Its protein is CASSFPTGDRSGELFF.

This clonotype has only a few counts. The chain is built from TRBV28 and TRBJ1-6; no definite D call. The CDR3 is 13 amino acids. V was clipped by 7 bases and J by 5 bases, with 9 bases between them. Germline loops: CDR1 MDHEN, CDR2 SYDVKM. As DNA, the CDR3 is TGTGCCAGCATAATGGGGAATAATTCACCCCTCCACTTT. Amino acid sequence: CASIMGNNSPLHF.

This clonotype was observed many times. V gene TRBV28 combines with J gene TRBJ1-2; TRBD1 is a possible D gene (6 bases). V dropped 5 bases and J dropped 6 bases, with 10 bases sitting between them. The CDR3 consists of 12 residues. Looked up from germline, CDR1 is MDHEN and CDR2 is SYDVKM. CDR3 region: CASSPKGDGYTF. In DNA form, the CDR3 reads TGTGCCAGCAGTCCAAAGGGGGATGGCTACACCTTC.

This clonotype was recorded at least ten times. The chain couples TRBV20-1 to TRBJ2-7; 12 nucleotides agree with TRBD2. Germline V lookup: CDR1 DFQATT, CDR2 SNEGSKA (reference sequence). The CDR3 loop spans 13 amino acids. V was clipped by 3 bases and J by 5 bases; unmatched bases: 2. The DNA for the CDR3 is TGCAGTGCTAGGACTAGCGGGAGACACGAGCAGTACTTC. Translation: CSARTSGRHEQYF.

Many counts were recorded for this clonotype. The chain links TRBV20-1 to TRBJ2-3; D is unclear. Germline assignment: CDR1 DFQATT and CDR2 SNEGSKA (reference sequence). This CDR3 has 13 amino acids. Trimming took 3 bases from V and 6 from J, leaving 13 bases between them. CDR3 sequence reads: CSASSDPQDTQYF. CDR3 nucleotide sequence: TGCAGTGCTAGTTCGGACCCCCAGGATACGCAGTATTTT.